The rows below give T cell receptor beta chains drawn from one sample of a study of blood T cell repertoires in COVID-19. Profiling relied on immunoSEQ multiplex PCR, and the TCRdb table lists in-frame clones only, not all of them. The table has approximately 190,000 clones, approximately 79% seen once. The specimen was peripheral blood. These receptors came from a man aged 25 to 40 with active or convalescent COVID-19. The CDR3 runs from the conserved cysteine through the conserved F or W. The D gene is left open where the match is weak. Clone size is shown for a subset of rows, as once, few, many or a class of expanded clone.

V,size,J,D,CDR3,DNA
TRBV4-1,-,TRBJ2-3,-,CASSQARTDTQYF,TGCGCCAGCAGCCAAGCGCGGACAGATACGCAGTATTTT
TRBV6-5,-,TRBJ1-1,-,CASSHLEMNTEAFF,TGTGCCAGCAGTCACCTCGAGATGAACACTGAAGCTTTCTTT
TRBV19,-,TRBJ1-4,TRBD1,CASTGQGNEKLFF,TGTGCCAGTACCGGACAGGGAAACGAAAAACTGTTTTTT
TRBV19,-,TRBJ1-6,TRBD1,CASRPGQGYSPLHF,TGTGCCAGCAGACCGGGACAGGGCTATTCACCCCTCCACTTT
TRBV18,-,TRBJ2-7,TRBD1,CASSPRQGTYEQYF,TGTGCCAGCTCACCTCGACAGGGGACCTACGAGCAGTACTTC
TRBV28,few,TRBJ1-5,-,CASSYGQGYQPQHF,TGTGCCAGCAGTTATGGGCAGGGGTACCAGCCCCAGCATTTT
TRBV11-3,-,TRBJ1-4,-,CASSSVQTASNEKLFF,TGTGCCAGCAGCTCGGTCCAGACAGCGAGTAATGAAAAACTGTTTTTT
TRBV7-9,-,TRBJ2-1,TRBD2,CASSLPLAANNEQFF,TGTGCCAGCAGCTTGCCTCTAGCGGCAAACAATGAGCAGTTCTTC
TRBV11-3,-,TRBJ2-1,TRBD1,CASSLTGDLYEQFF,TGTGCCAGCAGCTTAACAGGGGACCTCTATGAGCAGTTCTTC
TRBV24-1,-,TRBJ2-1,TRBD2,CATSDSGTRAYNEQFF,TGTGCCACCAGTGATTCCGGGACTAGGGCCTACAATGAGCAGTTCTTC
TRBV19,-,TRBJ1-1,-,CASSEQGLGTEAFF,TGTGCCAGTAGCGAACAGGGCCTCGGCACTGAAGCTTTCTTT
TRBV5-1,-,TRBJ2-3,TRBD2,CASNPSGGAKDTQYF,TGCGCCAGCAATCCTAGCGGGGGGGCCAAAGATACGCAGTATTTT
TRBV19,-,TRBJ2-2,-,CASNKQFLNTGELFF,TGTGCCAGTAACAAACAGTTTTTGAACACCGGGGAGCTGTTTTTT
TRBV10-2,-,TRBJ1-2,TRBD1,CASMAPDRGDYGYTF,TGCGCCAGCATGGCTCCGGACAGGGGGGACTATGGCTACACCTTC
TRBV6-5,-,TRBJ1-2,-,CASSPDFYGYTF,TGTGCCAGCAGTCCCGACTTTTATGGCTACACCTTC
TRBV10-3,once,TRBJ1-2,-,CAISDGGKANYGYTF,TGTGCCATCAGTGATGGGGGGAAAGCTAACTATGGCTACACCTTC
TRBV5-4,-,TRBJ1-2,-,CASSYQRGEYGYTF,TGTGCCAGCAGTTACCAGCGGGGGGAATATGGCTACACCTTC
TRBV28,few,TRBJ2-2,TRBD1,CASSSGAGTGVSGELFF,TGTGCCAGCAGTAGCGGGGCCGGGACAGGGGTCTCCGGGGAGCTGTTTTTT
TRBV10-3,-,TRBJ1-1,TRBD1,CAISRTGDMNTEAFF,TGTGCCATCAGCCGGACAGGGGACATGAACACTGAAGCTTTCTTT
TRBV11-3,-,TRBJ2-3,-,CASSLSHGADTQYF,TGTGCCAGCAGCTTATCCCACGGGGCAGATACGCAGTATTTT
TRBV2,-,TRBJ2-4,TRBD1,CASSEELGRGQENIQYF,TGTGCCAGCAGTGAAGAATTGGGCAGGGGGCAAGAAAACATTCAGTACTTC
TRBV28,-,TRBJ2-5,TRBD1,CASSSESRGGGETQYF,TGTGCCAGCAGTTCCGAGTCGCGAGGGGGCGGGGAGACCCAGTACTTC
TRBV7-2,-,TRBJ2-1,-,CASSLSTNEQFF,TGTGCCAGCAGCTTAAGCACCAATGAGCAGTTCTTC
TRBV6-5,-,TRBJ1-2,-,CASMGEGYGYTF,TGTGCCAGCATGGGGGAGGGTTATGGCTACACCTTC
TRBV4-1,-,TRBJ1-6,-,CASSYGWSPLHF,TGCGCCAGCAGCTACGGTTGGTCACCCCTCCACTTT
TRBV7-6,-,TRBJ2-5,-,CASSSRPSGQETQYF,TGTGCCAGCAGCTCGCGTCCATCGGGGCAAGAGACCCAGTACTTC
TRBV3-1/TRBV3-2,-,TRBJ2-3,-,CASSQATSTDTQYF,TGTGCCAGCAGCCAAGCCACTAGCACAGATACGCAGTATTTT
TRBV19,few,TRBJ1-1,-,CASRNTITEAFF,TGTGCCAGTAGAAACACCATCACTGAAGCTTTCTTT